Below are 22 T cell receptor beta chains sequenced from a single sample in a study of T cell changes during pregnancy in multiple sclerosis. Clones were read by immunoSEQ multiplex PCR, and TCRdb kept only the in-frame ones, dropping some. In the table there are approximately 20,000 clones, more than 80% of which are singletons. The specimen was CD8+ T cells from peripheral blood mononuclear cells, collected in the third trimester of pregnancy. The receptors originated from a female donor in good health, enrolled as a control in a pregnancy study.

The rearrangement uses TRBV18 and TRBJ2-7; 7 bases fit TRBD1. Trimming cost V 1 base and J 2 bases; bases outside gene matches: 2. The CDR3 has 14 residues. Germline CDR1 KGHSH, CDR2 LQKENI. In nucleotides, the CDR3 is TGTGCCAGCTCACCACGAGACAGGGCCTACGAGCAGTACTTC. This gives the protein CASSPRDRAYEQYF.

The gene calls are TRBV12-5 and TRBJ1-2; D perhaps matches TRBD1 (6 bases). V was cut by 6 bases and J by 2 bases, with 19 bases left in between. The V gene's germline CDR1 is LGHNT and CDR2 FRNRAP. The CDR3 is 16 amino acids. The CDR3 protein is CASGAGSGGGNYGYTF. CDR3 coding DNA: TGTGCTAGTGGAGCGGGGTCCGGGGGGGGCAACTATGGCTACACCTTC. Based on the CDR3 plus reference TRBV12-5 and TRBJ1-2, the full variable domain is DARVTQTPRHKVTEMGQEVTMRCQPILGHNTVFWYRQTMMQGLELLAYFRNRAPLDDSGMPKDRFSAEMPDATLATLKIQPSEPRDSAVYFCASGAGSGGGNYGYTFGSGTRLTVV.

This chain joins TRBV6-1 and TRBJ2-3; tentative D call: TRBD2 (5 bases). CDR1 is MNHNS and CDR2 is SASEGT in the germline V gene. CDR3 size: 17 residues. Trimming left V 1 base short and J 3 bases short, with 17 bases between. The CDR3 bases are TGTGCCAGCAGTGAAGAAGCACGGGGTTATACTACAGATACGCAGTATTTT. It yields the protein CASSEEARGYTTDTQYF.

The CDR3 DNA reads as TGCAGCGTTCTAGGACTTGGAAACACCATATATTTT. This translates into CSVLGLGNTIYF. V is TRBV29-1 and J is TRBJ1-3; D is unresolved. The germline V and J ends were trimmed by 5 bases and 3 bases, with 8 bases remaining between them. The CDR3 runs to 12 residues. Germline assignment: CDR1 SQVTM and CDR2 ANQGSEA.

The rearrangement links TRBV5-6 to TRBJ2-7; 8 positions agree with TRBD2. The CDR3 covers 14 residues. After removal of 4 bases from V and 3 bases from J, the junction contained 6 bases not matched to a gene. Looked up from germline, CDR1 is SGHDT and CDR2 is YYEEEE. This chain's CDR3 is CASSASGRVYEQYF. As DNA, the CDR3 is TGTGCCAGCAGCGCCTCCGGGAGGGTCTACGAGCAGTACTTC.

The V gene is TRBV7-9, the J gene TRBJ2-2; a possible D gene is TRBD1 (6 bases). Germline V lookup: CDR1 SEHNR, CDR2 FQNEAQ (reference sequence). The CDR3 covers 14 residues. Trimming removed 7 bases at V and 5 bases at J, with 14 bases between. DNA for the CDR3: TGTGCCAGCACCCCCGCAGGGGCGACCGGGGAGCTGTTTTTT. Translating gives CASTPAGATGELFF.

This clone is termed medium-sized (0.01 to 0.1%). The sample has other DNA sequences that encode this CDR3 too. This chain joins TRBV4-3 and TRBJ2-1; 8 nucleotides agree with TRBD1. The V and J ends lost 2 bases and 4 bases, in that order; junction bases with no gene match: 4. The CDR3 covers 15 residues. The V gene's germline CDR1 is LGHNA and CDR2 YSLEER. The CDR3 sequence is CASSQRQGLYNEQFF. Here the CDR3 DNA reads TGCGCCAGCAGCCAACGACAGGGGCTTTACAATGAGCAGTTCTTC.

V usage is TRBV29-1 and J usage is TRBJ2-7; the match to TRBD2 covers 8 bases. Germline V gene sequence: CDR1 SQVTM, CDR2 ANQGSEA. Trimming cost V 3 bases and J 1 base; bases outside gene matches: 2. The CDR3 has 13 residues. CDR3 amino acids: CSVERGESYEQYF. CDR3 DNA: TGCAGCGTTGAGCGGGGGGAATCCTACGAGCAGTACTTC.

The V and J genes are TRBV27 and TRBJ1-4, with 8 bases identical to TRBD1. The V and J ends lost 5 bases and 2 bases, in that order; junction bases with no gene match: 1. The germline V gene has CDR1 MNHEY and CDR2 SMNVEV (reference sequence). The CDR3 has 14 residues. This CDR3 reads CASSTGGTNEKLFF. The CDR3 DNA sequence: TGTGCCAGCAGTACAGGGGGTACTAATGAAAAACTGTTTTTT.

The rearrangement joins TRBV27 to TRBJ2-1, with TRBD2 identical over 7 bases. Germline values: CDR1 MNHEY, CDR2 SMNVEV (reference sequence). CDR3 size: 14 residues. J lost 8 bases, V lost 5 bases, and 9 bases had no gene match. In DNA, the CDR3 is TGTGCCAGCAGTCTGCGGGGGAGGTTGTATGAGCAGTTCTTC. Translating it yields CASSLRGRLYEQFF.

V and J are TRBV27 and TRBJ1-1, with D maybe TRBD1 (5 bases). Germline CDR1 is MNHEY and CDR2 is SMNVEV (reference sequence). The V end lost 3 bases, the J end lost 4 bases, and 12 bases lay between the germline ends. CDR3 length equals 14 residues. The CDR3 region is CASSFREGITEAFF. In DNA form, the CDR3 reads TGTGCCAGCAGTTTCAGGGAAGGGATCACTGAAGCTTTCTTT.

The chain joins TRBV5-8 to TRBJ2-7; D is possibly TRBD2 (6 bases). V was clipped by 4 bases and J by 1 base, with 9 bases between them. The CDR3 covers 13 residues. Germline V CDR1 and CDR2: SGHTS, YDEGEE. The chain's CDR3 is CASSAGPSYEQYF. DNA of the CDR3: TGTGCCAGCAGCGCGGGGCCTTCCTACGAGCAGTACTTC.

The chain combines TRBV29-1 with TRBJ2-3; 9 nucleotides match TRBD2. The CDR3 covers 13 residues. Germline loops: CDR1 SQVTM, CDR2 ANQGSEA. The V segment lost 8 bases and the J segment 3 bases; nucleotides outside the gene matches: 6. Here the CDR3 reads CSSRGGLTDTQYF. The CDR3 DNA follows: TGCAGCTCGCGGGGGGGGCTGACAGATACGCAGTATTTT.

V and J are TRBV5-1 and TRBJ2-5, with D possibly being TRBD1 (5 bases). The CDR3 is 14 amino acids. Trimming pared 6 bases from V and 3 bases from J, leaving 15 bases between. Germline-derived CDR1 and CDR2 are SGHRS and YFSETQ. The DNA for the CDR3 is TGCGCCAGCATGACCGACAGATCGAAAGAGACCCAGTACTTC. Encoded protein: CASMTDRSKETQYF.

This chain links TRBV6-5 with TRBJ2-1, with TRBD2 as a possible D gene (6 bases). Germline values: CDR1 MNHEY, CDR2 SVGAGI. The CDR3 is 15 residues long. The V end lost 6 bases, the J end lost 0 bases, and 12 bases lay between the germline ends. The CDR3 sequence: CASRRGPSSYNEQFF. The CDR3 region has the DNA TGTGCCAGCAGGCGGGGCCCGAGCTCCTACAATGAGCAGTTCTTC.

This clone was detected only a few times. Other DNA sequences within the sample encode an identical CDR3. The rearrangement uses TRBV5-4 and TRBJ1-2; no reliable D call. Per the germline V gene, CDR1 is SGHNT and CDR2 is YYREEE (reference sequence). The CDR3 spans 13 residues. V was shortened by 0 bases and J by 8 bases, with 11 bases between the two germline ends. Here the CDR3 DNA reads TGTGCCAGCAGCTTGGCCGGGGTGGACGGCTACACCTTC. Its protein product is CASSLAGVDGYTF.

The chain carries TRBV4-3 and TRBJ2-7; 11 nucleotides agree with TRBD2. V shed 0 bases, J shed 4 bases, and the junction held 5 bases outside the gene matches. CDR3 length equals 16 residues. The germline V gene has CDR1 LGHNA and CDR2 YSLEER. The CDR3 is CASSQDAASGGYEQYF. The CDR3 nucleotides read TGCGCCAGCAGCCAAGACGCGGCTAGCGGGGGGTACGAGCAGTACTTC.

The chain carries TRBV6-6 and TRBJ1-2; a weak D match, TRBD1 (5 bases). Trimming took off 5 bases at V and 10 bases at J, with 14 bases between the two ends. This CDR3 is built from 12 residues. The germline V gene encodes CDR1 MNHNY and CDR2 SVGAGI (reference sequence). For the CDR3, the DNA is TGTGCCAGCAGTCCCCATCTCAGGGACTACACCTTC. The encoded protein is CASSPHLRDYTF.

This chain links TRBV4-1 with TRBJ1-4, with unresolved D. CDR1 is MGHRA and CDR2 is YSYEKL in the germline V gene. The CDR3 has 17 amino acids. V was cut by 1 base and J by 8 bases, with 20 bases left in between. This CDR3 is CASSQVLGGLSIEKLFF. For the CDR3, the DNA is TGCGCCAGCAGCCAAGTTCTCGGCGGGCTGTCCATCGAAAAACTGTTTTTT.

The chain employs TRBV2 and TRBJ1-2; TRBD1 might be the D (5 bases). This CDR3 has 12 residues. Germline lookup yields CDR1 SNHLY and CDR2 FYNNEI. Trimming stripped 8 bases from V and 4 bases from J, with 11 bases between. The CDR3 nucleotides are TGTGCCAGCGGGGCGGGGGTCTATGGCTACACCTTC. It encodes CASGAGVYGYTF.

This clone was observed a single time. The chain links TRBV4-3 to TRBJ2-3; TRBD2 is a possible D gene (6 bases). Germline loops: CDR1 LGHNA, CDR2 YSLEER. V lost 4 bases, J lost 2 bases, and 16 bases lay in between. The CDR3 extends over 16 amino acids. The CDR3 sequence: CASSPREGGNTDTQYF. The CDR3 DNA follows: TGCGCCAGCAGCCCGCGTGAGGGAGGTAACACAGATACGCAGTATTTT.

This clone was observed once. This rearrangement joins TRBV28 to TRBJ2-3; D may be TRBD1 (6 bases). CDR1 is MDHEN, CDR2 SYDVKM, per germline. Trimming took off 5 bases at V and 6 bases at J, with 21 bases between the two ends. The CDR3 spans 16 residues. The CDR3 sequence is CASSPRGEAGSDTQYF. The CDR3 coding sequence is TGTGCCAGCAGTCCCAGGGGAGAAGCCGGATCGGATACGCAGTATTTT.